This entry lists 5 T cell receptor beta chains sequenced from one sample in a study of regulatory and conventional T cells in RAG deficiency. Using immunoSEQ multiplex PCR, the repertoire was profiled, and TCRdb retains in-frame clones only, with some absent. The sample lists over 7,500 clones, around 84% occurring once. These data were likewise used in another study, on regulatory T cells. That publication notes: Amplification used 52 TRBV primers and 13 TRBJ primers.

The sequenced sample was CD8+ T cells sorted from blood. The receptors were gathered from a human donor in good health.

The chain recombines TRBV11-3 with TRBJ2-7, with 7 nucleotides matching TRBD1. The V segment lost 1 base and the J segment 4 bases; nucleotides outside the gene matches: 13. This CDR3 has 17 residues. Germline lookup yields CDR1 SGHNT and CDR2 YENEEA. The CDR3 DNA reads TGTGCCAGCAGCTTAGGGGACAGAGTTGTTCCGGGATACGAGCAGTACTTC. Its translation: CASSLGDRVVPGYEQYF. The whole variable domain, remainder taken from reference TRBV11-3 and TRBJ2-7, is EAGVVQSPRYKIIEKKQPVAFWCNPISGHNTLYWYLQNLGQGPELLIRYENEEAVDDSQLPKDRFSAERLKGVDSTLKIQPAELGDSAVYLCASSLGDRVVPGYEQYFGPGTRLTVT.

The sample holds one count of this clone. In nucleotides, the CDR3 is TGTGCCAGCAGCCGCGGTGAGGGGAAGGCGCAGTATTTT. Amino acids: CASSRGEGKAQYF. V is TRBV7-9 and J is TRBJ2-3, with D perhaps assigned TRBD1 or TRBD2 (5 bases each). V was clipped by 5 bases and J by 10 bases, with 16 bases between them. This CDR3 region has 13 residues. Germline-derived CDR1 and CDR2 are SEHNR and FQNEAQ (reference sequence).

This clone has only one observation. The J gene is TRBJ2-5, the V gene TRBV10-2; a possible D gene is TRBD1 (5 bases). The CDR3 has 14 residues. The germline V gene encodes CDR1 WSHSY and CDR2 SAAADI. Trimming pared 4 bases from V and 5 bases from J, leaving 14 bases between. The CDR3 is CASSVATVRETQYF. CDR3 coding DNA: TGCGCCAGCAGTGTCGCGACAGTCCGGGAGACCCAGTACTTC.

This chain links TRBV7-5 with TRBJ2-7. TRBV7-5 is noted as a pseudogene. This CDR3 spans 15 amino acids. The CDR3: CATPPPGSVSYEQYF. In nucleotides, the CDR3 is TGTGCCACCCCCCCACCCGGATCCGTCTCCTACGAGCAGTACTTC.

The chain has TRBV13 and TRBJ2-3; possibly TRBD1 for D (5 bases). Per germline, CDR1 PRHDT and CDR2 FYEKMQ (reference sequence). V lost 5 bases to trimming and J lost 0 bases, with 18 bases between them. The CDR3 length is 17 residues. CDR3 sequence: CASSPIMGRSSTDTQYF. The CDR3 nucleotides are TGTGCCAGCAGCCCGATCATGGGGCGGTCTAGCACAGATACGCAGTATTTT. The variable domain in full, completed from reference TRBV13 and TRBJ2-3, reads AAGVIQSPRHLIKEKRETATLKCYPIPRHDTVYWYQQGPGQDPQFLISFYEKMQSDKGSIPDRFSAQQFSDYHSELNMSSLELGDSALYFCASSPIMGRSSTDTQYFGPGTRLTVL.